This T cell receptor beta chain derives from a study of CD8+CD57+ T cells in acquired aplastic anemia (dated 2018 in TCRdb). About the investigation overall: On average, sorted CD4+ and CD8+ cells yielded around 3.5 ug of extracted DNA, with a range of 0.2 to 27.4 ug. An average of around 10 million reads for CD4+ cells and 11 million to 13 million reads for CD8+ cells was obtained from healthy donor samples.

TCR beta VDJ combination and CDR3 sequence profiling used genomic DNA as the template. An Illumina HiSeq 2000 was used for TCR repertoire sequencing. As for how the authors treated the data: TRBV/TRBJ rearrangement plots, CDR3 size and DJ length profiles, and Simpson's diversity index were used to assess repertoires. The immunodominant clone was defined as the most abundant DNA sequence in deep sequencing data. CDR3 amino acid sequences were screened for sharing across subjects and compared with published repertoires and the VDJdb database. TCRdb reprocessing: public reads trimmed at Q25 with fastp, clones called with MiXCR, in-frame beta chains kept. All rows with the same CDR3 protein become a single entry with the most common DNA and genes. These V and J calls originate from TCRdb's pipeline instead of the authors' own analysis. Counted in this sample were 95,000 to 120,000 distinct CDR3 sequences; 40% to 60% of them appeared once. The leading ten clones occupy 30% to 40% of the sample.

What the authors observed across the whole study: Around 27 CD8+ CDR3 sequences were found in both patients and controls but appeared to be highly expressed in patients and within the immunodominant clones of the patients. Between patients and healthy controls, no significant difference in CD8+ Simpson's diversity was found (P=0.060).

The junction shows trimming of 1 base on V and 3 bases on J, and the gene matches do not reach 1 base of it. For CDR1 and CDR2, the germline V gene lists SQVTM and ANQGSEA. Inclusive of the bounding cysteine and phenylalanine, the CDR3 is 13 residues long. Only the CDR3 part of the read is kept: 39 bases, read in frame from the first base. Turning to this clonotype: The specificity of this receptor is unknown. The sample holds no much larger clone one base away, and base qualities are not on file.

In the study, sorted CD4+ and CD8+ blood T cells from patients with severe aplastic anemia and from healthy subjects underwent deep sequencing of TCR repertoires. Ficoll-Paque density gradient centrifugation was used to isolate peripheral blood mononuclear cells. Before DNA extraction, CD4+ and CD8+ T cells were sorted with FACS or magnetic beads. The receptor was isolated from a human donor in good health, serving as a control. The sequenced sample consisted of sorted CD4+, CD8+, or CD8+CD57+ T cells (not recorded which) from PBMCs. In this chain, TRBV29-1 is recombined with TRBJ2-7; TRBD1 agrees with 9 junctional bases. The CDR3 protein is CSVEGDRDYEQYF. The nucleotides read TGCAGCGTTGAAGGGGACAGGGACTACGAGCAGTACTTC.